The entry below gives a single T cell receptor beta chain sequence along with its context. This clonotype was seen a handful of times. Which antigen it targets is not known. Per-base quality was not reported, and no clone a single base away is much larger than it. The treatment or condition label, as the study defines it: live attenuated yellow fever vaccine strain. At each blood-draw timepoint, two biological replicates of bulk PBMCs were collected. A standard Ficoll-Paque protocol was used to isolate PBMCs from peripheral blood. TriZol was used to extract RNA from bulk PBMCs, from CD4 and CD8 fractions, and from dextramer-positive and dextramer-negative fractions. This specimen comes from a study of T cells after yellow fever vaccination (dated by TCRdb to the late 2010s). For the wider study: The SMART-Seq v4 Ultra Low Input RNA kit was used to prepare libraries from fractions with low cell numbers. To track T-cell clones before and after primary and booster YFV17D yellow fever vaccination, bulk TCR alpha and beta repertoires were sequenced longitudinally. Two healthy male donors, one aged 18 to 29 and one aged 30 to 40 years, were included in the cohort. Blood was collected at multiple timepoints before and after primary and secondary immunization, and bulk PBMC replicates and cell subsets were isolated. On the study overall, not on this receptor specifically: The secondary T-cell response was weaker than the primary response but faster, peaking on day 5 instead of day 15. A small share of clonotypes occurred in both CD4 and CD8 compartments, likely arising from convergent recombination. Most clones expanded after primary vaccination (almost 98% of CD4 and over 80% of CD8) were re-detected after the booster, suggesting that broad memory maintenance occurred. Because abundant contaminating clonotypes from the bulk population could be contained in FACS-sorted repertoires, computational filtering was required. Because only a couple of donors were included in the study, the extent to which the findings can be generalized is limited.

TCR cDNA was synthesized by 5'RACE template switching, through which a universal primer site and unique molecular identifiers were introduced. Priming for cDNA synthesis came from both the TCR alpha and TCR beta constant segments. Two PCR steps were used to amplify libraries, with sample barcodes and sequencing adapters being added in the second step. Sequencing of libraries was done on Illumina HiSeq 2500 (2x100 bp) or NovaSeq (2x150 bp). The original methods were these. MIGEC handled demultiplexing of reads and collapsing into UMI consensus sequences, while MiXCR performed V(D)J alignment. Vaccine-responding clonotypes were identified with edgeR using replicate PBMC samples, with FDR below 0.01 and a log2 fold change above 5 up to day 15 being required. Each bulk clonotype received a CD4 or CD8 identity based on whether the sequenced CD4 or CD8 repertoire contained that clonotype at higher abundance. The public reads were reprocessed in TCRdb via fastp at Q25 and MiXCR, keeping in-frame beta chains. Each entry merges the rows of one CDR3 protein and shows their most common DNA and genes. Here the V and J calls rest on TCRdb's processing, not on the authors' analysis. This sample comprises about 500,000 distinct CDR3 sequences, roughly a sixth of them detected only once. 17% of the sample rests with the top ten.

From the cysteine through the phenylalanine, the CDR3 covers 14 amino acids. Only the CDR3 region is kept as DNA, spanning 42 bases read in frame from base 1. CDR1 and CDR2 were assigned from the germline V gene as SGHVS and FQNEAQ. V loses 3 bases at its end and J loses 6 bases; junction bases beyond the gene matches: 4. The sample consisted of PBMCs, taken around 5 days after the first yellow fever vaccination. The chain is encoded by TRBV7-8 joined to TRBJ2-2; TRBD1 fits 7 bases in the junction. This receptor was taken from a young man who received the YFV17D yellow fever vaccine. The CDR3 sequence is CASSFGTAPGELFF. DNA sequence: TGTGCCAGCAGCTTCGGGACAGCTCCCGGGGAGCTGTTTTTT.